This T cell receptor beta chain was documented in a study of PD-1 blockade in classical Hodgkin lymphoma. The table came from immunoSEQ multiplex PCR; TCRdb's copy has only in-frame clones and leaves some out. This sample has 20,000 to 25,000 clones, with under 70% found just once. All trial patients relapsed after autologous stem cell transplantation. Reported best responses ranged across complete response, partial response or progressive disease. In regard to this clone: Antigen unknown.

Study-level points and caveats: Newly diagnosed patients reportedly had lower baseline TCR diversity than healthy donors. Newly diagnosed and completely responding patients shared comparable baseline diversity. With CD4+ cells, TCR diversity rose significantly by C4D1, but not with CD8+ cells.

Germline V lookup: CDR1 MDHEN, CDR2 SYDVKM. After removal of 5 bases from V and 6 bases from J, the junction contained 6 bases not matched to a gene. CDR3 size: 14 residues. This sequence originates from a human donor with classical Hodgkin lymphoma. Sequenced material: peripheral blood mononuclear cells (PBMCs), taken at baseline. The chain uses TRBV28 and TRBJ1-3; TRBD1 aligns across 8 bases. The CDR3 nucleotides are TGTGCCAGCAGTCTCGCAGGGGGCACAAACACCATATATTTT. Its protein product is CASSLAGGTNTIYF.